This record looks at one T cell receptor (beta chain) sequence and its context. Its target is not known. Deletions cut 9 bases from V and 5 bases from J, with 8 bases between. The CDR3 has 12 amino acids. Overlapping HIV-1 Gag 15-mer peptides at about 1 ug per peptide per mL were used. CD40L-negative CD69-negative CD45RO-high memory CD4+ T cells were sorted as populations depleted of antigen-responding cells. Donors had CD4+ T cell counts above 400 cells/uL and were CMV-seropositive. The immunoSEQ assay was version 4, run in survey mode. The table came from immunoSEQ multiplex PCR; TCRdb's copy has only in-frame clones and leaves some out. Of approximately 32,000 clones in the sample, 82% were seen once. This sample was taken from a study of persistence of HIV-infected CD4 T cells. Study summary: Suppressive ART had lasted a median of about eight years. Blood samples, up to roughly 200 mL, came from multiple time points, except a couple of leukapheresis donors sampled once.

The sequencing here drew on CD4+ T cells sorted from PBMCs after roughly 20-hour stimulation, taken from a patient who received antiretroviral therapy. This clonotype was sampled from an adult woman with HIV who was CMV-seropositive. The V and J genes are TRBV12-3 or TRBV12-4 and TRBJ1-6; D uncertain. The CDR3 nucleotides read TGTGCCAGTAGATTAGATAATTCACCCCTCCACTTT. Translated, it gives CASRLDNSPLHF.